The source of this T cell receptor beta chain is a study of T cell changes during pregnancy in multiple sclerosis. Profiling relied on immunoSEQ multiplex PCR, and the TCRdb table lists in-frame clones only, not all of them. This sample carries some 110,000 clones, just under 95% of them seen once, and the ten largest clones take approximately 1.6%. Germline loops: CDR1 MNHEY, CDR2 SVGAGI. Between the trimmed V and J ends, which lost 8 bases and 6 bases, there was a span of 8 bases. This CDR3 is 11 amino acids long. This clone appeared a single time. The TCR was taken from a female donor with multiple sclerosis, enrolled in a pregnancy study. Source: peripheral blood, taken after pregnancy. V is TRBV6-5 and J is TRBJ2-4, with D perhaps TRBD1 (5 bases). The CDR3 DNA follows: TGTGCCAGCGGGCAGGGAAACATTCAGTACTTC. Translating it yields CASGQGNIQYF.